The rows below give T cell receptor beta chains drawn from one sample of a study of T cell responses to AZD1222 COVID-19 vaccine. The method was immunoSEQ multiplex PCR; TCRdb's version includes in-frame clones alone and lacks a portion of them. This sample has about 86,000 clones, with about 88% found just once. Sequencing used peripheral blood, obtained on day 0 of AZD1222 vaccination. These receptors were obtained from an adult in good health. CDR3s include the opening cysteine and the closing phenylalanine or tryptophan. The D gene is left open where the match is weak. A row's size may be missing; if present it is once, few, many or a size class.

D	size	V	J	DNA	CDR3
.	.	TRBV5-8	TRBJ2-7	TGTGCCAGCAGCTTCGGGGGTCCCTACGAGCAGTACTTC	CASSFGGPYEQYF
.	.	TRBV14	TRBJ2-7	TGTGCCAGCAGCCCGGGAACTTACGAGCAGTACTTC	CASSPGTYEQYF
TRBD1	.	TRBV5-1	TRBJ2-4	TGCGCCAGCGCACTCGGGGACAGGGATGTCAACATTCAGTACTTC	CASALGDRDVNIQYF
.	.	TRBV5-6	TRBJ2-5	TGTGCCAGCAGCTTTGGAACTCAGACCCAGTACTTC	CASSFGTQTQYF
.	.	TRBV18	TRBJ1-1	TGTGCCAGCTCACCCGGGGGGGACACTGAAGCTTTCTTT	CASSPGGDTEAFF
.	.	TRBV7-9	TRBJ1-2	TGTGCCAGCAGCTTACTCGAACAAATTAACTATGGCTACACCTTC	CASSLLEQINYGYTF
.	.	TRBV6-5	TRBJ1-2	TGTGCCAGCAGTTACTCGGGCACCGGTGGGAACTATGGCTACACCTTC	CASSYSGTGGNYGYTF
.	.	TRBV3-1/TRBV3-2	TRBJ1-2	TGTGCCAGCAGCCAAAACCTCGGTGCCAGGAGCGGCTACACCTTC	CASSQNLGARSGYTF
.	.	TRBV27	TRBJ2-6	TGTGCCAGCAGTTTTTCGGGGCCTGGGGCCAACGTCCTGACTTTC	CASSFSGPGANVLTF
TRBD2	.	TRBV10-1	TRBJ2-1	TGCGCCAGCAGTGCGGGGGGTGAGCAGTTCTTC	CASSAGGEQFF
.	.	TRBV11-2	TRBJ1-1	TGTGCCAGCAGCACCGGGGGTGTGGGGACTGAAGCTTTCTTT	CASSTGGVGTEAFF
.	.	TRBV7-2	TRBJ2-5	TGTGCCAGCAGCTTGCGTTTGTCAGAGACCCAGTACTTC	CASSLRLSETQYF
.	.	TRBV12-3/TRBV12-4	TRBJ2-2	TGTGCCAGCAGACAGACTGGCGGGGAGCTGTTTTTT	CASRQTGGELFF
TRBD2	.	TRBV3-1/TRBV3-2	TRBJ2-1	TGTGCCAGCAGCCAAGATTGGGCGGGAGGGTACAATGAGCAGTTCTTC	CASSQDWAGGYNEQFF
.	.	TRBV5-1	TRBJ1-1	TGCGCCAGCAGACAGGGACTCAACACTGAAGCTTTCTTT	CASRQGLNTEAFF
.	.	TRBV5-1	TRBJ2-7	TGCGCCAGCAGCTTGGTATGGGCCAGTACCTACGAGCAGTACTTC	CASSLVWASTYEQYF
.	.	TRBV10-3	TRBJ2-1	TGTGCCATCAGTGAGCCTAGCTCCTACAATGAGCAGTTCTTC	CAISEPSSYNEQFF
.	few	TRBV2	TRBJ1-1	TGTGCCAGCAGGGACAGCCTAGACACTGAAGCTTTCTTT	CASRDSLDTEAFF
.	.	TRBV18	TRBJ2-7	TGTGCCAGCTCACCACAAAAAGGCGGAGGGGCTGGCGAGCAGTACTTC	CASSPQKGGGAGEQYF
.	.	TRBV6-5	TRBJ1-1	TGTGCCAGCACCGACCAATTCACTGAAGCTTTCTTT	CASTDQFTEAFF
.	.	TRBV6-6	TRBJ1-2	TGTGCCAGCACCCTAGCCCCCGGAAAGGTTGGCTACACCTTC	CASTLAPGKVGYTF
TRBD1	.	TRBV19	TRBJ2-5	TGTGCCAGTAGCCGATCGGGACAGGGGACCCCTGAGGCCCAGTACTTC	CASSRSGQGTPEAQYF
.	.	TRBV5-1	TRBJ1-2	TGCGCCAGCAGCCGAACCACGAACTATGGCTACACCTTC	CASSRTTNYGYTF
TRBD1	.	TRBV5-1	TRBJ2-7	TGCGCCAGCAGCTTATACAGGGGTTACGAGCAGTACTTC	CASSLYRGYEQYF
.	.	TRBV2	TRBJ1-4	TGTGCCAGCATCAGGGGCACTAATGAAAAACTGTTTTTT	CASIRGTNEKLFF
.	once	TRBV6-5	TRBJ2-1	TGTGCCAGCAGTAGCCGGGACGTAGGGAATGAGCAGTTCTTC	CASSSRDVGNEQFF
TRBD1	few	TRBV15	TRBJ1-3	TGTGCCACCAGCGGGGACAGGGGCCCGGGTAACACCATATATTTT	CATSGDRGPGNTIYF
TRBD1	.	TRBV27	TRBJ1-3	TGTGCCAGCAGTCCGTCAGACAGGGCTGGAAACACCATATATTTT	CASSPSDRAGNTIYF
TRBD2	.	TRBV19	TRBJ2-3	TGTGCCAGTAGTAAAGGCGGAATAGCGGGAGGGAGAACAGATACGCAGTATTTT	CASSKGGIAGGRTDTQYF
.	few	TRBV18	TRBJ1-2	TGTGCCAGCTCACCAGAACAGTCCAATGGCTACACCTTC	CASSPEQSNGYTF
.	.	TRBV2	TRBJ1-1	TGTGCCAGCAGGGCAATCGAAGCTTTCTTT	CASRAIEAFF
TRBD2	.	TRBV28	TRBJ2-1	TGTGCCAGCAGCCTACTAGCGGGAAGGTCCTACAATGAGCAGTTCTTC	CASSLLAGRSYNEQFF
TRBD2	.	TRBV3-1/TRBV3-2	TRBJ2-7	TGTGCCAGCAGCCAGGGCATGAGCGGGAGGGCCTACGAGCAGTACTTC	CASSQGMSGRAYEQYF
.	.	TRBV3-1/TRBV3-2	TRBJ2-7	TGTGCCAGCAGCCAAGCTGAGTTCTACGAGCAGTACTTC	CASSQAEFYEQYF
TRBD2	.	TRBV5-1	TRBJ2-3	TGCGCCAGCAGCCGGACTAGCGGAGGGGGGGTGGATACGCAGTATTTT	CASSRTSGGGVDTQYF
TRBD1	.	TRBV29-1	TRBJ2-7	TGCAGCGTTGTGGCAGGGGGCGGCGAGCAGTACTTC	CSVVAGGGEQYF
.	.	TRBV6-5	TRBJ1-1	TGTGCCAGCAGTCCACAGCATGGGGTACCCTCTGAAGCTTTCTTT	CASSPQHGVPSEAFF
TRBD1	.	TRBV2	TRBJ2-1	TGTGCCAGCAGTGAAACAGGGGAACCCTACAATGAGCAGTTCTTC	CASSETGEPYNEQFF
TRBD2	once	TRBV7-9	TRBJ2-3	TGTGCCAGCAGCTTAGGACTAGCGCGAGATACGCAGTATTTT	CASSLGLARDTQYF